The next 32 T cell receptor beta chains were all read from a single sample in a study of metastatic and nonmetastatic thyroid tumors. Using MiXCR, TCRdb re-called clones from the PCR reads. The sample includes more than 20,000 clones, around 18% seen only once; the top ten take approximately 2.9%. Before thyroid surgery, none of the patients had received any treatment. Sequenced sample: adjacent normal tissue. The origin of the receptors is a male donor with papillary thyroid cancer or a benign thyroid nodule (not recorded which). Some clones in this sample may be carry-over from other donors' samples.

This clone was counted ten times or more. The rearrangement joins TRBV20-1 to TRBJ2-1; 14 nucleotides line up with TRBD2. V trimming: 6 bases; J trimming: 10 bases; junction bases outside the gene matches: 8. The CDR3 contains 14 residues. Germline values: CDR1 DFQATT, CDR2 SNEGSKA (reference sequence). For the CDR3, the DNA is TGCAGTGCGTTGACTAGCGGGGGGGCCCGGGAGCAGTTCTTC. Protein product: CSALTSGGAREQFF.

V and J are TRBV24-1 and TRBJ2-1, with D unresolved. The V end lost 4 bases, the J end lost 4 bases, and 10 bases lay between the germline ends. CDR3 length equals 14 residues. Germline CDR1 and CDR2: KGHDR and SFDVKD. The CDR3 DNA reads as TGTGCCACCAGTGACGCTTGGTCTTACAATGAGCAGTTCTTC. This sequence encodes CATSDAWSYNEQFF.

This clone was recorded at least ten times. V is TRBV11-1 and J is TRBJ2-5; 7 bases line up with TRBD1. The CDR3 spans 14 residues. J lost 3 bases, V lost 4 bases, and 5 bases had no gene match. Germline CDR1 is SGHAT and CDR2 is FQDESV (reference sequence). The CDR3 is CASSSSGTEETQYF. CDR3 DNA: TGTGCCAGCAGCTCTTCCGGGACAGAAGAGACCCAGTACTTC.

This clone has ten or more counts. A much larger clone sits a single nucleotide away, making a read error possible. Additional DNA sequences in this sample encode the identical CDR3. The rearrangement uses TRBV4-1 and TRBJ1-2; no clear D gene. With 2 bases removed from V and 5 bases from J, the gap between germline ends came to 12 bases. The CDR3 length is 14 residues. Germline V gene data show CDR1 as MGHRA and CDR2 as YSYEKL. The CDR3 bases are TGCGCCAGCAGCCAACTCCCCTTAGGGTATGGCTACACCTTC. Translated, it gives CASSQLPLGYGYTF.

This clone was picked up many times. The chain couples TRBV5-1 to TRBJ2-5; D ambiguous. CDR1 SGHRS and CDR2 YFSETQ come from the germline V gene. The V end lost 6 bases, the J end lost 2 bases, and 17 bases lay between the germline ends. CDR3 length: 15 residues. Written as DNA, the CDR3 is TGCGCCAGCACCCCCCGGTTAGCAGGACAAGAGACCCAGTACTTC. Protein product: CASTPRLAGQETQYF. Full variable domain (remainder filled in from reference TRBV5-1 and TRBJ2-5): KAGVTQTPRYLIKTRGQQVTLSCSPISGHRSVSWYQQTPGQGLQFLFEYFSETQRNKGNFPGRFSGRQFSNSRSEMNVSTLELGDSALYLCASTPRLAGQETQYFGPGTRLLVL.

This clone was seen at least ten times. The chain combines TRBV29-1 with TRBJ2-5, with D tentatively TRBD1 (5 bases). The germline gives CDR1 SQVTM, CDR2 ANQGSEA. The CDR3 has 13 amino acids. The germline V and J ends were trimmed by 3 bases and 2 bases, with 10 bases remaining between them. CDR3 loop: CSVDGPGQETQYF. The CDR3 DNA is TGCAGCGTTGACGGGCCAGGGCAAGAGACCCAGTACTTC.

This clone was counted many times. A much larger clone lies one base from this, so it may be a read error. V is TRBV24-1 and J is TRBJ2-1, with D perhaps matching TRBD1 or TRBD2 (5 bases each). The germline gives CDR1 KGHDR, CDR2 SFDVKD. The CDR3 has 14 residues. CDR3 nucleotide sequence: TGTGCCACCAATGATTTTTGGGGGAGTAATGAGCAGTTCTTC. Its translation: CATNDFWGSNEQFF.

This clone was picked up many times. This chain links TRBV20-1 with TRBJ2-1; 8 bases are a match to TRBD2. The V and J ends lost 6 bases and 6 bases, in that order; junction bases with no gene match: 10. The germline CDR1 and CDR2 sequences are DFQATT and SNEGSKA (reference sequence). The CDR3 consists of 14 residues. CDR3 bases: TGCAGTGCCCCAGAGAAGCGGGAGCGCAATGAGCAGTTCTTC. Its protein is CSAPEKRERNEQFF.

This clone appeared once. The chain uses TRBV30 and TRBJ1-2; the D is unclear. This CDR3 is built from 12 residues. V was trimmed by 6 bases and J by 6 bases, leaving 14 bases between them. Germline CDR1 GTSNPN, CDR2 SVGIG (reference sequence). In nucleotides, the CDR3 is TGTGCCTGCGCCCAGGTAAACCATGGCTACACCTTC. It translates to CACAQVNHGYTF.

In this sample, this clone turned up many times. The V call is TRBV19, the J call TRBJ1-4; D may be TRBD1 (6 bases). This CDR3 spans 14 amino acids. Per the germline V gene, CDR1 is LNHDA and CDR2 is SQIVND (reference sequence). Trimming pared 3 bases from V and 5 bases from J, leaving 10 bases between. The CDR3 DNA reads as TGTGCCAGTAGTATTCAGGACAGCAATGAAAAACTGTTTTTT. Translation gives CASSIQDSNEKLFF.

By share, this clone counts as medium-sized. The chain joins TRBV24-1 to TRBJ2-7, with TRBD1 identical over 8 bases. Germline trimming cut 4 bases from V and 3 bases from J; bases unmatched to any gene: 7. CDR1 KGHDR and CDR2 SFDVKD come from the germline V gene. The CDR3 extends over 15 amino acids. The chain's CDR3 is CATSDPGQADYEQYF. Written as DNA, the CDR3 is TGTGCCACCAGTGACCCGGGACAGGCGGACTACGAGCAGTACTTC.

This clone was picked up many times. This sequence joins TRBV7-8 and TRBJ2-5; D may match TRBD1 or TRBD2 (5 bases each). The CDR3 covers 14 residues. The ends were cut back, 5 bases at V and 1 base at J, with 11 bases in the middle. Germline values: CDR1 SGHVS, CDR2 FQNEAQ. The CDR3: CASSPGRTQETQYF. DNA for the CDR3: TGTGCCAGCAGCCCGGGACGGACCCAAGAGACCCAGTACTTC.

This clone was observed at least ten times. The genes are TRBV4-1 and TRBJ2-3; a weak D match, TRBD2 (5 bases). The length of the CDR3 is 17 residues. The germline CDR1 and CDR2 sequences are MGHRA and YSYEKL. V dropped 0 bases and J dropped 2 bases, with 15 bases sitting between them. The CDR3 sequence: CASSQDFRVANTDTQYF. The CDR3 DNA sequence: TGCGCCAGCAGCCAAGATTTCCGGGTAGCGAACACAGATACGCAGTATTTT.

This clone was seen many times. V usage is TRBV11-1 and J usage is TRBJ1-1, with TRBD1 matching over 9 bases. Per germline, CDR1 SGHAT and CDR2 FQDESV (reference sequence). The CDR3 spans 16 residues. Trimming removed 2 bases from V and 5 bases from J; junction bases left unmatched: 9. Here the CDR3 DNA reads TGTGCCAGCAGCTTAAAAGGGGGGACAGGGTCAACTGAAGCTTTCTTT. Amino acid sequence: CASSLKGGTGSTEAFF.

The gene calls are TRBV5-1 and TRBJ1-2; D ambiguous. CDR1 is SGHRS, CDR2 YFSETQ, per germline. There are 15 residues in the CDR3. Trimming left V 0 bases short and J 8 bases short, with 17 bases between. The CDR3 here is CASSLDTGSILGYTF. The DNA for the CDR3 is TGCGCCAGCAGCTTGGATACGGGGTCGATTTTAGGCTACACCTTC.

V and J are TRBV6-1 and TRBJ2-1; the D gene is possibly TRBD2 (7 bases). V gave up 3 bases and J gave up 6 bases, with 21 bases separating them. Germline V gene sequence: CDR1 MNHNS, CDR2 SASEGT. This CDR3 is built from 17 residues. Here the CDR3 reads CASSEGSAGAPCNEQFF. DNA for the CDR3: TGTGCCAGCAGTGAGGGGTCTGCGGGGGCGCCCTGCAATGAGCAGTTCTTC.

This clone was detected ten times or more. The chain uses TRBV9 and TRBJ2-6; 9 nucleotides agree with TRBD1. The CDR3 covers 17 residues. CDR1 is SGDLS, CDR2 YYNGEE, per germline. V was clipped by 3 bases and J by 1 base; unmatched bases: 5. This chain's CDR3 is CASSEPDRGSGANVLTF. CDR3 DNA: TGTGCCAGCAGCGAGCCCGACAGGGGGTCTGGGGCCAACGTCCTGACTTTC. Combining the CDR3 with reference TRBV9 and TRBJ2-6 gives the whole variable domain DSGVTQTPKHLITATGQRVTLRCSPRSGDLSVYWYQQSLDQGLQFLIQYYNGEERAKGNILERFSAQQFPDLHSELNLSSLELGDSALYFCASSEPDRGSGANVLTFGAGSRLTVL.

Only one count was recorded for this clone. A read error may account for a junction end that differs from germline. This sequence joins TRBV7-8 and TRBJ1-5; D unresolved. Germline V lookup: CDR1 SGHVS, CDR2 FQNEAQ. The CDR3 covers 15 residues. The CDR3 DNA reads TGTGCCAGCAGATTAACGGGGTTGGTAGATCAGCCCCAGAATTTT. Translated, it gives CASRLTGLVDQPQNF.

This clone was recorded many times. CDR3 region: CASSSSGPVGVGGNEQFF. The CDR3 coding sequence is TGCGCCAGCAGCTCGTCTGGGCCTGTAGGGGTTGGGGGGAATGAGCAGTTCTTC. This chain uses TRBV5-1 with TRBJ2-1, with TRBD2 as a possible D gene (6 bases). V was clipped by 3 bases and J by 7 bases, with 26 bases between them. CDR1 is SGHRS and CDR2 is YFSETQ in the germline V gene. The length of the CDR3 is 18 residues.

This clone was counted many times. One junction end does not reproduce the germline sequence, and a read error may be involved. The rearrangement joins TRBV11-2 to TRBJ1-1; 10 bases are a match to TRBD1. Germline CDR1 is SGHAT and CDR2 is FQNNGV. This CDR3 comprises 12 residues. CDR3 nucleotides: TGTGCCAGCAGCGAGGGGGGACAGGGGTTTTCTTTT. Amino acids: CASSEGGQGFSF.

This clone has only a few counts. The junction and the germline gene differ at one end; a read error may be behind it. This sequence joins TRBV15 and TRBJ1-1, with TRBD1 as a possible D gene (6 bases). Germline assignment: CDR1 LNHNV and CDR2 YYDKDF (reference sequence). This CDR3 is 15 amino acids long. In DNA, the CDR3 is TGTGCCACCAGCAGAGTCCAGGGGTTGAACAATGAAGCTTTCTTT. Residues: CATSRVQGLNNEAFF.

This clone was counted a few times. The chain combines TRBV2 with TRBJ1-2, with 7 bases aligning to TRBD1. The CDR3 has 13 residues. With 3 bases clipped from V and 8 bases from J, the junction kept 6 bases outside the gene matches. Germline values: CDR1 SNHLY, CDR2 FYNNEI. The CDR3 DNA is TGTGCCAGCAGTGAGACCAGGGGGAACGGCTACACCTTC. It specifies CASSETRGNGYTF.

With regard to this clone: One junction end does not reproduce the germline sequence, and a read error may be involved. The chain couples TRBV28 to TRBJ2-4; D perhaps matches TRBD1 (5 bases). Germline V gives CDR1 MDHEN, CDR2 SYDVKM. This CDR3 comprises 16 residues. CDR3: CASNIFRPGYKNIHYF. The CDR3 DNA reads TGTGCCAGCAACATTTTCAGGCCAGGGTACAAAAACATTCATTACTTC. The variable domain in full, with the rest retrieved from reference TRBV28 and TRBJ2-4, is DVKVTQSSRYLVKRTGEKVFLECVQDMDHENMFWYRQDPGLGLRLIYFSYDVKMKEKGDIPEGYSVSREKKERFSLILESASTNQTSMYLCASNIFRPGYKNIHYFGAGTRLSVL.

This clone was counted between two and nine times. A much more abundant neighbour one base away suggests this may be a read error. J is TRBJ2-1 and V is TRBV5-1; TRBD1 aligns across 9 bases. V lost 4 bases to trimming and J lost 9 bases; unmatched junction nucleotides: 8. The CDR3 sequence is 14 residues long. The germline CDR1 and CDR2 sequences are SGHRS and YFSETQ. The CDR3 DNA reads TGCGCCAGCAGCGGGGACAGGGTAACCGGTGAGCAGTTCTTC. Protein sequence: CASSGDRVTGEQFF.

This clone was found a few times. The rearrangement joins TRBV6-1 to TRBJ2-7; tentatively, D is TRBD1 (6 bases). The V end was cut by 6 bases, the J end by 2 bases, with 8 bases between. This CDR3 is built from 12 residues. Germline V lookup: CDR1 MNHNS, CDR2 SASEGT. Here the CDR3 reads CASRDSTYEQYF. Written as DNA, the CDR3 is TGTGCCAGCAGGGACAGCACCTACGAGCAGTACTTC.

In its sample, this clone is medium-sized. The gene calls are TRBV6-1 and TRBJ1-3; 7 bases match TRBD1. V shed 5 bases, J shed 7 bases, and the junction held 8 bases outside the gene matches. CDR1 is MNHNS and CDR2 is SASEGT in the germline V gene. The CDR3 loop spans 14 amino acids. The CDR3 sequence is CASSSLTGSNTIYF. The CDR3 nucleotides read TGTGCCAGCAGTTCACTGACAGGGTCGAACACCATATATTTT.

The V gene is TRBV6-1, the J gene TRBJ1-1; 7 bases map to TRBD1. This CDR3 has 13 amino acids. V lost 7 bases to trimming and J lost 6 bases; unmatched junction nucleotides: 8. The germline gives CDR1 MNHNS, CDR2 SASEGT. The CDR3 nucleotides are TGTGCCAGCACCATAACAGGGGTGGCTGAAGCTTTCTTT. Encoded protein: CASTITGVAEAFF.

This clone was seen many times. This rearrangement joins TRBV7-2 to TRBJ2-1, with 11 bases identical to TRBD2. Trimming cost V 5 bases and J 6 bases; bases outside gene matches: 9. The CDR3 totals 16 residues. The V gene's germline CDR1 is SGHTA and CDR2 FQGNSA. The CDR3 DNA reads TGTGCCAGCAGCGATCCCACCGGGACTAGCGGCAATGAGCAGTTCTTC. This sequence encodes CASSDPTGTSGNEQFF.

This clone was counted between two and nine times. An end of the junction differs from the germline gene, which may be a read error. V is TRBV12-3 or TRBV12-4 and J is TRBJ2-7; no clear D gene. The CDR3 has 12 amino acids. For the CDR3, the DNA is TGTGCCAGCAGTATTAGCTCCTACGATCAGTACTTC. It encodes CASSISSYDQYF.

At least ten counts were recorded for this clone. The rearrangement uses TRBV30 and TRBJ1-5, with TRBD1 as a possible D gene (5 bases). The CDR3 contains 13 residues. Per the germline V gene, CDR1 is GTSNPN and CDR2 is SVGIG (reference sequence). Trimming cost V 1 base and J 6 bases, with 10 bases left between them. CDR3 protein: CAWSDLGVQPQHF. Here the CDR3 DNA reads TGTGCCTGGAGTGACTTGGGGGTTCAGCCCCAGCATTTT.

By sample share, this clone is medium-sized. The chain recombines TRBV12-3 or TRBV12-4 with TRBJ2-3; 7 positions match TRBD1. V lost 1 base, J lost 2 bases, and 0 bases stayed unmatched. This CDR3 is 14 amino acids long. CDR3 region: CASSLEGATDTQYF. CDR3 DNA: TGTGCCAGCAGTTTAGAGGGGGCCACAGATACGCAGTATTTT.

The chain links TRBV28 to TRBJ2-7; the match to TRBD1 covers 7 bases. Germline CDR1 is MDHEN and CDR2 is SYDVKM. The CDR3 loop spans 14 amino acids. Unmatched junction bases numbered 7, after V lost 6 bases and J lost 2 bases. The DNA of the CDR3 is TGTGCCAGCAGCCCGATCCAGGGGGCCTACGAGCAGTACTTC. This codes for CASSPIQGAYEQYF.